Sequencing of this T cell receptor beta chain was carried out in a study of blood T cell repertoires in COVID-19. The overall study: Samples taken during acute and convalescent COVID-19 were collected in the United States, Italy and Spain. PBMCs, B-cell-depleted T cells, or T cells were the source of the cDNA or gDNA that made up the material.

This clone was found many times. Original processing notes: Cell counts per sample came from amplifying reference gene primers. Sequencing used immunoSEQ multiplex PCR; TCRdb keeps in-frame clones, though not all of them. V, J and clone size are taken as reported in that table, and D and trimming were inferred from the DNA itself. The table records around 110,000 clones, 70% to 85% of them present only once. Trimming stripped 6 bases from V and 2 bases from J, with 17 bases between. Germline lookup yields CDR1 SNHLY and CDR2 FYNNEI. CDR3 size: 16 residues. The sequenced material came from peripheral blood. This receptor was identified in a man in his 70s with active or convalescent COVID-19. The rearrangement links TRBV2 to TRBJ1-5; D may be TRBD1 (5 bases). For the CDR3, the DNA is TGTGCCAGCAGCCACGATAGGGGCGCGGGCAATCAGCCCCAGCATTTT. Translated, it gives CASSHDRGAGNQPQHF.